The T cell receptor (beta chain) under discussion was sequenced for a study of cytomegalovirus exposure and HLA in healthy donors. Overall study results and limits: CMV serostatus stood as the only immune exposure information on hand. TCR beta chains associated with HLA were, in a later analysis, more clonally expanded than equally common others.

The PCR was carried out with 60 Vbeta primers and 13 Jbeta primers. Measured with immunoSEQ multiplex PCR; TCRdb has only the in-frame clones, and not every one. The sample lists 120,000 or so clones, roughly 80% seen once, with about 2% in the top ten. The CDR3 covers 15 residues. The germline CDR1 and CDR2 sequences are MNHEY and SVGAGI. V lost 0 bases, J lost 10 bases, and 7 bases stayed unmatched. Turning to this clone: The antigen is not known.

Sequenced: PBMCs. This chain links TRBV6-5 with TRBJ2-1, with TRBD1 matching over 9 bases. The sequence was collected from a man younger than 40 in good health and CMV-seronegative. The CDR3 DNA reads TGTGCCAGCAGTTACTCTTGGACAGGGGAAGAAGAGCAGTTCTTC. Encoded protein: CASSYSWTGEEEQFF.